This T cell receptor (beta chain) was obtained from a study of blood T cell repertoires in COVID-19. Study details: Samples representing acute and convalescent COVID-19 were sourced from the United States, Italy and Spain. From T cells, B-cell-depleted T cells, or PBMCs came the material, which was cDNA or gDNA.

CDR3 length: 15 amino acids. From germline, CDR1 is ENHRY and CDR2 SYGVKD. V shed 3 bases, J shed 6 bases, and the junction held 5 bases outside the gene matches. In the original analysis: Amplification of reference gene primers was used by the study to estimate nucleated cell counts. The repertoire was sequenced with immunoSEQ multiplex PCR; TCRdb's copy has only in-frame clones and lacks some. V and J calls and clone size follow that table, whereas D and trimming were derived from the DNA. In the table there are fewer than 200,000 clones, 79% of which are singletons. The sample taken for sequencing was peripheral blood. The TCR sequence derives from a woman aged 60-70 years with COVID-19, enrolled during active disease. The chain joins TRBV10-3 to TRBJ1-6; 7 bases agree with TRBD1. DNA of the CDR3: TGTGCCATCAGTGACACAGGGGTTGGTAATTCACCCCTCCACTTT. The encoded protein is CAISDTGVGNSPLHF.